A selection of T cell receptor beta chains follows, all from one sample in a study of blood T cell repertoires in COVID-19. Sequencing used immunoSEQ multiplex PCR; TCRdb keeps in-frame clones, though not all of them. The table shows some 100,000 clones, with 81% occurring only once. The sequenced sample was peripheral blood. All receptors derive from a human donor in a cohort sampled during active COVID-19. The CDR3 runs from the conserved cysteine through the conserved F or W. D genes are given only for firm matches. Clone size is stated in some rows and not others, as once, few, many or a class when expanded.

j_call: TRBJ2-7
clone_size: NA
cdr3_length: 13
v_call: TRBV28
d_call: TRBD1
cdr3_aa: CASAQGAKDEQYF
cdr3_nt: TGTGCCAGCGCGCAGGGGGCCAAGGACGAGCAGTACTTC

j_call: TRBJ2-3
clone_size: NA
cdr3_length: 17
v_call: TRBV7-2
d_call: TRBD2
cdr3_aa: CASSLRSGGAVADTQYF
cdr3_nt: TGTGCCAGCAGCCTCCGGAGCGGGGGGGCCGTGGCAGATACGCAGTATTTT

j_call: TRBJ2-3
clone_size: NA
cdr3_length: 13
v_call: TRBV7-2
d_call: NA
cdr3_aa: CASSLERTDTQYF
cdr3_nt: TGTGCCAGCAGCTTAGAGCGTACAGATACGCAGTATTTT

j_call: TRBJ2-7
clone_size: NA
cdr3_length: 12
v_call: TRBV6-2/TRBV6-3
d_call: NA
cdr3_aa: CASSYVAAEQYF
cdr3_nt: TGTGCCAGCAGTTACGTGGCGGCCGAGCAGTACTTC

j_call: TRBJ2-5
clone_size: NA
cdr3_length: 18
v_call: TRBV7-6
d_call: TRBD2
cdr3_aa: CASSLGRSASGARGTQYF
cdr3_nt: TGTGCCAGCAGCTTAGGGAGGTCGGCTAGCGGGGCCCGAGGGACCCAGTACTTC

j_call: TRBJ2-5
clone_size: NA
cdr3_length: 12
v_call: TRBV2
d_call: NA
cdr3_aa: CASSGEQETQYF
cdr3_nt: TGTGCCAGCAGTGGAGAGCAAGAGACCCAGTACTTC

j_call: TRBJ2-7
clone_size: NA
cdr3_length: 13
v_call: TRBV7-3
d_call: TRBD1
cdr3_aa: CASSRDSTYEQYF
cdr3_nt: TGTGCCAGCAGCCGGGACAGCACCTACGAGCAGTACTTC

j_call: TRBJ1-1
clone_size: NA
cdr3_length: 14
v_call: TRBV29-1
d_call: NA
cdr3_aa: CSVGERALGLEAFF
cdr3_nt: TGCAGCGTTGGTGAAAGGGCTTTGGGACTTGAAGCTTTCTTT

j_call: TRBJ2-7
clone_size: NA
cdr3_length: 17
v_call: TRBV7-2
d_call: NA
cdr3_aa: CASSLRVSGREAYEQYF
cdr3_nt: TGTGCCAGCAGCTTAAGGGTCTCTGGCAGGGAGGCCTACGAGCAGTACTTC

j_call: TRBJ1-6
clone_size: NA
cdr3_length: 19
v_call: TRBV19
d_call: NA
cdr3_aa: CASSIVIWTTPQNNSPLHF
cdr3_nt: TGTGCCAGTAGTATAGTTATTTGGACAACCCCGCAAAATAATTCACCCCTCCACTTT

j_call: TRBJ1-2
clone_size: few
cdr3_length: 13
v_call: TRBV5-1
d_call: TRBD1
cdr3_aa: CASSYDRVSGYTF
cdr3_nt: TGCGCCAGCAGCTACGACAGGGTAAGCGGCTACACCTTC

j_call: TRBJ1-2
clone_size: many
cdr3_length: 15
v_call: TRBV4-1
d_call: NA
cdr3_aa: CASSQANRENYGYTF
cdr3_nt: TGCGCCAGCAGCCAAGCAAACAGGGAGAACTATGGCTACACCTTC

j_call: TRBJ2-5
clone_size: NA
cdr3_length: 13
v_call: TRBV6-5
d_call: NA
cdr3_aa: CASSGMSVETQYF
cdr3_nt: TGTGCCAGCAGCGGGATGTCGGTGGAGACCCAGTACTTC

j_call: TRBJ2-1
clone_size: NA
cdr3_length: 16
v_call: TRBV3-1/TRBV3-2
d_call: TRBD2
cdr3_aa: CASSTSGTSSKNEQFF
cdr3_nt: TGTGCCAGCAGCACATCCGGGACTAGCTCTAAGAATGAGCAGTTCTTC

j_call: TRBJ1-2
clone_size: NA
cdr3_length: 16
v_call: TRBV13
d_call: TRBD1
cdr3_aa: CASSLTVAGGAYGYTF
cdr3_nt: TGTGCCAGCAGCTTAACTGTGGCAGGGGGCGCCTATGGCTACACCTTC

j_call: TRBJ1-4
clone_size: NA
cdr3_length: 13
v_call: TRBV9
d_call: NA
cdr3_aa: CASSVENSEKLFF
cdr3_nt: TGTGCCAGCAGCGTAGAGAACAGCGAAAAACTGTTTTTT

j_call: TRBJ1-1
clone_size: NA
cdr3_length: 14
v_call: TRBV6-5
d_call: TRBD1
cdr3_aa: CASREQGAATEAFF
cdr3_nt: TGTGCCAGCAGAGAGCAGGGGGCGGCCACTGAAGCTTTCTTT

j_call: TRBJ2-1
clone_size: NA
cdr3_length: 14
v_call: TRBV6-5
d_call: NA
cdr3_aa: CASSPTRNYNEQFF
cdr3_nt: TGTGCCAGCAGCCCCACCAGGAACTACAATGAGCAGTTCTTC

j_call: TRBJ1-2
clone_size: NA
cdr3_length: 18
v_call: TRBV19
d_call: NA
cdr3_aa: CASSPLEGWTATNYGYTF
cdr3_nt: TGTGCCAGTAGTCCCCTCGAAGGGTGGACAGCAACTAACTATGGCTACACCTTC

j_call: TRBJ1-4
clone_size: NA
cdr3_length: 14
v_call: TRBV19
d_call: NA
cdr3_aa: CASRMTVTNEKLFF
cdr3_nt: TGTGCCAGTAGGATGACAGTTACTAATGAAAAACTGTTTTTT

j_call: TRBJ2-7
clone_size: NA
cdr3_length: 14
v_call: TRBV5-1
d_call: NA
cdr3_aa: CASSPLTGDYEQYF
cdr3_nt: TGCGCCAGCAGCCCCCTGACAGGTGACTACGAGCAGTACTTC

j_call: TRBJ2-7
clone_size: NA
cdr3_length: 16
v_call: TRBV11-2
d_call: NA
cdr3_aa: CASSPKQGNPGTEQYF
cdr3_nt: TGTGCCAGCAGCCCCAAACAGGGAAACCCCGGCACGGAGCAGTACTTC

j_call: TRBJ2-5
clone_size: NA
cdr3_length: 14
v_call: TRBV6-1
d_call: NA
cdr3_aa: CASSEPRDQETQYF
cdr3_nt: TGTGCCAGCAGTGAACCGCGCGACCAAGAGACCCAGTACTTC

j_call: TRBJ1-6
clone_size: NA
cdr3_length: 13
v_call: TRBV18
d_call: NA
cdr3_aa: CASSPFEDLPLHF
cdr3_nt: TGTGCCAGCTCTCCATTCGAGGATTTACCCCTCCACTTT

j_call: TRBJ1-1
clone_size: NA
cdr3_length: 16
v_call: TRBV7-2
d_call: NA
cdr3_aa: CASSFLGGFANTEAFF
cdr3_nt: TGTGCCAGCAGCTTCCTGGGGGGGTTCGCGAACACTGAAGCTTTCTTT

j_call: TRBJ2-4
clone_size: NA
cdr3_length: 15
v_call: TRBV3-1/TRBV3-2
d_call: TRBD1
cdr3_aa: CASSQEIGTGLLQYF
cdr3_nt: TGTGCCAGCAGCCAAGAAATAGGGACAGGTCTTCTTCAGTACTTC

j_call: TRBJ1-3
clone_size: NA
cdr3_length: 16
v_call: TRBV7-2
d_call: NA
cdr3_aa: CASSLERGGSGNTIYF
cdr3_nt: TGTGCCAGCAGCTTAGAAAGAGGGGGCTCTGGAAACACCATATATTTT

j_call: TRBJ1-1
clone_size: NA
cdr3_length: 12
v_call: TRBV10-3
d_call: TRBD1
cdr3_aa: CAISPGQGEAFF
cdr3_nt: TGTGCCATCAGTCCCGGACAGGGTGAAGCTTTCTTT

j_call: TRBJ2-4
clone_size: NA
cdr3_length: 17
v_call: TRBV11-2
d_call: TRBD1
cdr3_aa: CASSAYAGGLAKNIQYF
cdr3_nt: TGTGCCAGCAGCGCGTACGCAGGGGGCCTGGCCAAAAACATTCAGTACTTC

j_call: TRBJ2-5
clone_size: NA
cdr3_length: 15
v_call: TRBV9
d_call: TRBD1
cdr3_aa: CASSTIQGAQETQYF
cdr3_nt: TGTGCCAGCAGCACAATACAGGGGGCTCAAGAGACCCAGTACTTC

j_call: TRBJ2-5
clone_size: NA
cdr3_length: 15
v_call: TRBV5-1
d_call: TRBD2
cdr3_aa: CASSLWTSGGETQYF
cdr3_nt: TGCGCCAGCAGCCTATGGACTAGCGGGGGAGAGACCCAGTACTTC

j_call: TRBJ2-5
clone_size: NA
cdr3_length: 15
v_call: TRBV5-1
d_call: NA
cdr3_aa: CASSLTGPQGMTQYF
cdr3_nt: TGCGCCAGCAGCTTGACAGGCCCCCAAGGGATGACCCAGTACTTC

j_call: TRBJ2-5
clone_size: NA
cdr3_length: 14
v_call: TRBV10-3
d_call: NA
cdr3_aa: CAISERGSQETQYF
cdr3_nt: TGTGCCATCAGTGAAAGAGGGTCCCAAGAGACCCAGTACTTC

j_call: TRBJ2-5
clone_size: NA
cdr3_length: 14
v_call: TRBV3-1/TRBV3-2
d_call: NA
cdr3_aa: CASSQGGSVETQYF
cdr3_nt: TGTGCCAGCAGCCAAGGCGGAAGTGTGGAGACCCAGTACTTC

j_call: TRBJ1-1
clone_size: NA
cdr3_length: 8
v_call: TRBV10-3
d_call: NA
cdr3_aa: CAWGEAFF
cdr3_nt: TGTGCCTGGGGAGAGGCTTTCTTT

j_call: TRBJ1-4
clone_size: NA
cdr3_length: 13
v_call: TRBV5-1
d_call: NA
cdr3_aa: CASRLRVGEKLFF
cdr3_nt: TGCGCCAGCAGGCTCAGGGTTGGAGAAAAACTGTTTTTT

j_call: TRBJ1-1
clone_size: few
cdr3_length: 15
v_call: TRBV3-1/TRBV3-2
d_call: NA
cdr3_aa: CASSQDDKANTEAFF
cdr3_nt: TGTGCCAGCAGCCAAGATGACAAGGCGAACACTGAAGCTTTCTTT

j_call: TRBJ2-7
clone_size: few
cdr3_length: 15
v_call: TRBV27
d_call: NA
cdr3_aa: CASSLSSGFSREQYF
cdr3_nt: TGTGCCAGCAGTTTATCTTCGGGGTTCTCACGGGAGCAGTACTTC

j_call: TRBJ1-2
clone_size: NA
cdr3_length: 14
v_call: TRBV3-1/TRBV3-2
d_call: NA
cdr3_aa: CASSQEAGVYGYTF
cdr3_nt: TGTGCCAGCAGCCAAGAAGCCGGGGTCTATGGCTACACCTTC

j_call: TRBJ1-2
clone_size: NA
cdr3_length: 13
v_call: TRBV30
d_call: TRBD1
cdr3_aa: CAFSQGFADGYTF
cdr3_nt: TGTGCCTTCTCACAGGGGTTCGCGGATGGCTACACCTTC

j_call: TRBJ1-1
clone_size: NA
cdr3_length: 17
v_call: TRBV13
d_call: TRBD1
cdr3_aa: CASSLGQGGIRGTEAFF
cdr3_nt: TGTGCCAGCAGCTTAGGACAGGGGGGTATTCGGGGCACTGAAGCTTTCTTT

j_call: TRBJ2-5
clone_size: NA
cdr3_length: 13
v_call: TRBV4-3
d_call: TRBD2
cdr3_aa: CASSQGGGGTQYF
cdr3_nt: TGCGCCAGCAGCCAAGGAGGCGGGGGGACCCAGTACTTC

j_call: TRBJ1-4
clone_size: NA
cdr3_length: 15
v_call: TRBV7-9
d_call: TRBD1
cdr3_aa: CASSDRQGTNEKLFF
cdr3_nt: TGTGCCAGCAGCGATAGACAGGGCACTAATGAAAAACTGTTTTTT

j_call: TRBJ2-3
clone_size: NA
cdr3_length: 12
v_call: TRBV29-1
d_call: NA
cdr3_aa: CSVRTGTDTQYF
cdr3_nt: TGCAGCGTCAGGACGGGGACAGATACGCAGTATTTT

j_call: TRBJ2-7
clone_size: NA
cdr3_length: 14
v_call: TRBV5-1
d_call: TRBD1
cdr3_aa: CASSIGTGITEQYF
cdr3_nt: TGCGCCAGCAGCATCGGGACAGGAATCACTGAGCAGTACTTC

j_call: TRBJ2-3
clone_size: NA
cdr3_length: 16
v_call: TRBV7-9
d_call: TRBD2
cdr3_aa: CASSLGLADSTDTQYF
cdr3_nt: TGTGCCAGCAGCTTGGGACTAGCGGATAGCACAGATACGCAGTATTTT

j_call: TRBJ2-1
clone_size: few
cdr3_length: 12
v_call: TRBV11-3
d_call: NA
cdr3_aa: CASSLRGDEQFF
cdr3_nt: TGTGCCAGCAGCTTAAGGGGCGATGAGCAGTTCTTC

j_call: TRBJ2-5
clone_size: NA
cdr3_length: 13
v_call: TRBV2
d_call: NA
cdr3_aa: CASSERQVETQYF
cdr3_nt: TGTGCCAGCAGTGAAAGGCAGGTTGAGACCCAGTACTTC